Following are 8 T cell receptor beta chains from one sample sequenced in a study of radiotherapy plus CTLA-4 blockade in lung cancer. The repertoire was sequenced with immunoSEQ multiplex PCR; TCRdb's copy has only in-frame clones and lacks some. The top ten clones hold 0.65% to 1% of a sample with tens of thousands of clones, 83% of them seen once. The sequencing used peripheral blood, collected from a patient treated with radiotherapy plus ipilimumab. These receptors were obtained from a human donor with non-small cell lung cancer who had stable disease on radiotherapy plus ipilimumab.

The genes are TRBV18 and TRBJ1-6, with a tentative D call TRBD1 (6 bases). V lost 8 bases to trimming and J lost 6 bases, with 20 bases between them. The germline V gene has CDR1 KGHSH and CDR2 LQKENI. CDR3 length equals 16 residues. In DNA, the CDR3 is TGTGCCAGCCGTGAGGGAAGGGGGGACTTTAATTCACCCCTCCACTTT. Translated: CASREGRGDFNSPLHF.

The chain is built from TRBV5-1 and TRBJ2-3, with 7 nucleotides matching TRBD1. This CDR3 contains 15 residues. Losses at the gene ends were 4 bases for V and 2 bases for J; bases not matched to a gene: 7. Germline CDR1 is SGHRS and CDR2 is YFSETQ. CDR3 region: CASSPRGQYTDTQYF. The CDR3 nucleotides are TGCGCCAGCAGCCCAAGGGGGCAATACACAGATACGCAGTATTTT.

The chain employs TRBV5-6 and TRBJ1-3; no clear D. CDR3 length: 14 residues. Germline CDR1 SGHDT, CDR2 YYEEEE. V dropped 5 bases and J dropped 9 bases, with 18 bases sitting between them. CDR3 sequence: CASSSTADWSTIYF. DNA for the CDR3: TGTGCCAGCAGTTCTACAGCGGATTGGAGCACCATATATTTT.

V gene TRBV5-1 combines with J gene TRBJ2-3, with 15 bases identical to TRBD2. J was trimmed by 4 bases and V by 2 bases; bases with no gene match: 11. The CDR3 extends over 19 amino acids. CDR1 and CDR2 from the germline V gene are SGHRS and YFSETQ. The CDR3 loop reads CASSFVRGLAGGGADTQYF. DNA for the CDR3: TGCGCCAGCAGCTTCGTTAGGGGACTAGCGGGAGGAGGAGCAGATACGCAGTATTTT.

The rearrangement uses TRBV7-8 and TRBJ2-2, with 13 nucleotides matching TRBD2. CDR1 and CDR2 (germline): SGHVS, FQNEAQ. This CDR3 comprises 17 residues. After removal of 5 bases from V and 2 bases from J, the junction contained 5 bases not matched to a gene. For the CDR3, the DNA is TGTGCCAGCAGCAGGACTAGCGGGAGTTATAACACCGGGGAGCTGTTTTTT. It translates to CASSRTSGSYNTGELFF.

V gene TRBV11-1 combines with J gene TRBJ2-3; D might be TRBD2 (6 bases). V shed 5 bases and J shed 4 bases, with 13 bases lying between them. CDR3 length equals 14 residues. Germline V lookup: CDR1 SGHAT, CDR2 FQDESV (reference sequence). This chain's CDR3 is CASSTVLASDTQYF. DNA for the CDR3: TGTGCCAGCAGCACCGTCCTAGCGTCAGATACGCAGTATTTT.

The rearrangement uses TRBV29-1 and TRBJ1-2; 9 positions match TRBD1. V trimming: 5 bases; J trimming: 6 bases; junction bases outside the gene matches: 7. Germline V gene data show CDR1 as SQVTM and CDR2 as ANQGSEA. This CDR3 spans 13 amino acids. The CDR3 is CSVTDTGGHGYTF. CDR3 nucleotide sequence: TGCAGCGTTACGGATACAGGGGGCCATGGCTACACCTTC.

V usage is TRBV10-3 and J usage is TRBJ1-2, with D uncertain. V lost 3 bases and J 3 bases, leaving 11 bases between the germline ends. The CDR3 spans 14 residues. CDR1 and CDR2 (germline): ENHRY, SYGVKD. For the CDR3, the DNA is TGTGCCATCAGTGATGTAGGGTTCGACTATGGCTACACCTTC. It translates to CAISDVGFDYGYTF.